One T cell receptor beta chain is described in this entry. Its antigen remains unknown. This record comes from a study of cytomegalovirus exposure and HLA in healthy donors. Study-level findings and limits: Association of a missense DCLRE1C variant with TCR beta V- and J-gene trimming was reported in a later analysis. In a later analysis, donors in an Asian-associated ancestry cluster reportedly had fewer N-insertions in productive TCRs than the cohort mean. After further analysis at a later stage, under 20,000 TCR beta sequences were associated with HLA alleles at 0.05 false discovery rate. Some V segments, TRBV6-2 and TRBV6-3 among them, were indistinguishable and were therefore excluded.

The PCR had 60 Vbeta and 13 Jbeta primers. Sequencing was performed with immunoSEQ multiplex PCR; in TCRdb, only in-frame clones are kept and a portion is missing. The sample shows some 110,000 clones, 60% to 80% of them seen only once. Deletions cut 6 bases from V and 0 bases from J, with 12 bases between. Looked up from germline, CDR1 is SQVTM and CDR2 is ANQGSEA. This CDR3 spans 13 amino acids. The material sequenced was PBMCs. V and J are TRBV29-1 and TRBJ2-7; tentatively, D is TRBD2 (5 bases). This receptor was obtained from a man in his fifties in good health and CMV-seropositive. CDR3 loop: CSVRTGSSYEQYF. The CDR3 DNA sequence: TGCAGCGTGCGGACGGGAAGCTCCTACGAGCAGTACTTC.